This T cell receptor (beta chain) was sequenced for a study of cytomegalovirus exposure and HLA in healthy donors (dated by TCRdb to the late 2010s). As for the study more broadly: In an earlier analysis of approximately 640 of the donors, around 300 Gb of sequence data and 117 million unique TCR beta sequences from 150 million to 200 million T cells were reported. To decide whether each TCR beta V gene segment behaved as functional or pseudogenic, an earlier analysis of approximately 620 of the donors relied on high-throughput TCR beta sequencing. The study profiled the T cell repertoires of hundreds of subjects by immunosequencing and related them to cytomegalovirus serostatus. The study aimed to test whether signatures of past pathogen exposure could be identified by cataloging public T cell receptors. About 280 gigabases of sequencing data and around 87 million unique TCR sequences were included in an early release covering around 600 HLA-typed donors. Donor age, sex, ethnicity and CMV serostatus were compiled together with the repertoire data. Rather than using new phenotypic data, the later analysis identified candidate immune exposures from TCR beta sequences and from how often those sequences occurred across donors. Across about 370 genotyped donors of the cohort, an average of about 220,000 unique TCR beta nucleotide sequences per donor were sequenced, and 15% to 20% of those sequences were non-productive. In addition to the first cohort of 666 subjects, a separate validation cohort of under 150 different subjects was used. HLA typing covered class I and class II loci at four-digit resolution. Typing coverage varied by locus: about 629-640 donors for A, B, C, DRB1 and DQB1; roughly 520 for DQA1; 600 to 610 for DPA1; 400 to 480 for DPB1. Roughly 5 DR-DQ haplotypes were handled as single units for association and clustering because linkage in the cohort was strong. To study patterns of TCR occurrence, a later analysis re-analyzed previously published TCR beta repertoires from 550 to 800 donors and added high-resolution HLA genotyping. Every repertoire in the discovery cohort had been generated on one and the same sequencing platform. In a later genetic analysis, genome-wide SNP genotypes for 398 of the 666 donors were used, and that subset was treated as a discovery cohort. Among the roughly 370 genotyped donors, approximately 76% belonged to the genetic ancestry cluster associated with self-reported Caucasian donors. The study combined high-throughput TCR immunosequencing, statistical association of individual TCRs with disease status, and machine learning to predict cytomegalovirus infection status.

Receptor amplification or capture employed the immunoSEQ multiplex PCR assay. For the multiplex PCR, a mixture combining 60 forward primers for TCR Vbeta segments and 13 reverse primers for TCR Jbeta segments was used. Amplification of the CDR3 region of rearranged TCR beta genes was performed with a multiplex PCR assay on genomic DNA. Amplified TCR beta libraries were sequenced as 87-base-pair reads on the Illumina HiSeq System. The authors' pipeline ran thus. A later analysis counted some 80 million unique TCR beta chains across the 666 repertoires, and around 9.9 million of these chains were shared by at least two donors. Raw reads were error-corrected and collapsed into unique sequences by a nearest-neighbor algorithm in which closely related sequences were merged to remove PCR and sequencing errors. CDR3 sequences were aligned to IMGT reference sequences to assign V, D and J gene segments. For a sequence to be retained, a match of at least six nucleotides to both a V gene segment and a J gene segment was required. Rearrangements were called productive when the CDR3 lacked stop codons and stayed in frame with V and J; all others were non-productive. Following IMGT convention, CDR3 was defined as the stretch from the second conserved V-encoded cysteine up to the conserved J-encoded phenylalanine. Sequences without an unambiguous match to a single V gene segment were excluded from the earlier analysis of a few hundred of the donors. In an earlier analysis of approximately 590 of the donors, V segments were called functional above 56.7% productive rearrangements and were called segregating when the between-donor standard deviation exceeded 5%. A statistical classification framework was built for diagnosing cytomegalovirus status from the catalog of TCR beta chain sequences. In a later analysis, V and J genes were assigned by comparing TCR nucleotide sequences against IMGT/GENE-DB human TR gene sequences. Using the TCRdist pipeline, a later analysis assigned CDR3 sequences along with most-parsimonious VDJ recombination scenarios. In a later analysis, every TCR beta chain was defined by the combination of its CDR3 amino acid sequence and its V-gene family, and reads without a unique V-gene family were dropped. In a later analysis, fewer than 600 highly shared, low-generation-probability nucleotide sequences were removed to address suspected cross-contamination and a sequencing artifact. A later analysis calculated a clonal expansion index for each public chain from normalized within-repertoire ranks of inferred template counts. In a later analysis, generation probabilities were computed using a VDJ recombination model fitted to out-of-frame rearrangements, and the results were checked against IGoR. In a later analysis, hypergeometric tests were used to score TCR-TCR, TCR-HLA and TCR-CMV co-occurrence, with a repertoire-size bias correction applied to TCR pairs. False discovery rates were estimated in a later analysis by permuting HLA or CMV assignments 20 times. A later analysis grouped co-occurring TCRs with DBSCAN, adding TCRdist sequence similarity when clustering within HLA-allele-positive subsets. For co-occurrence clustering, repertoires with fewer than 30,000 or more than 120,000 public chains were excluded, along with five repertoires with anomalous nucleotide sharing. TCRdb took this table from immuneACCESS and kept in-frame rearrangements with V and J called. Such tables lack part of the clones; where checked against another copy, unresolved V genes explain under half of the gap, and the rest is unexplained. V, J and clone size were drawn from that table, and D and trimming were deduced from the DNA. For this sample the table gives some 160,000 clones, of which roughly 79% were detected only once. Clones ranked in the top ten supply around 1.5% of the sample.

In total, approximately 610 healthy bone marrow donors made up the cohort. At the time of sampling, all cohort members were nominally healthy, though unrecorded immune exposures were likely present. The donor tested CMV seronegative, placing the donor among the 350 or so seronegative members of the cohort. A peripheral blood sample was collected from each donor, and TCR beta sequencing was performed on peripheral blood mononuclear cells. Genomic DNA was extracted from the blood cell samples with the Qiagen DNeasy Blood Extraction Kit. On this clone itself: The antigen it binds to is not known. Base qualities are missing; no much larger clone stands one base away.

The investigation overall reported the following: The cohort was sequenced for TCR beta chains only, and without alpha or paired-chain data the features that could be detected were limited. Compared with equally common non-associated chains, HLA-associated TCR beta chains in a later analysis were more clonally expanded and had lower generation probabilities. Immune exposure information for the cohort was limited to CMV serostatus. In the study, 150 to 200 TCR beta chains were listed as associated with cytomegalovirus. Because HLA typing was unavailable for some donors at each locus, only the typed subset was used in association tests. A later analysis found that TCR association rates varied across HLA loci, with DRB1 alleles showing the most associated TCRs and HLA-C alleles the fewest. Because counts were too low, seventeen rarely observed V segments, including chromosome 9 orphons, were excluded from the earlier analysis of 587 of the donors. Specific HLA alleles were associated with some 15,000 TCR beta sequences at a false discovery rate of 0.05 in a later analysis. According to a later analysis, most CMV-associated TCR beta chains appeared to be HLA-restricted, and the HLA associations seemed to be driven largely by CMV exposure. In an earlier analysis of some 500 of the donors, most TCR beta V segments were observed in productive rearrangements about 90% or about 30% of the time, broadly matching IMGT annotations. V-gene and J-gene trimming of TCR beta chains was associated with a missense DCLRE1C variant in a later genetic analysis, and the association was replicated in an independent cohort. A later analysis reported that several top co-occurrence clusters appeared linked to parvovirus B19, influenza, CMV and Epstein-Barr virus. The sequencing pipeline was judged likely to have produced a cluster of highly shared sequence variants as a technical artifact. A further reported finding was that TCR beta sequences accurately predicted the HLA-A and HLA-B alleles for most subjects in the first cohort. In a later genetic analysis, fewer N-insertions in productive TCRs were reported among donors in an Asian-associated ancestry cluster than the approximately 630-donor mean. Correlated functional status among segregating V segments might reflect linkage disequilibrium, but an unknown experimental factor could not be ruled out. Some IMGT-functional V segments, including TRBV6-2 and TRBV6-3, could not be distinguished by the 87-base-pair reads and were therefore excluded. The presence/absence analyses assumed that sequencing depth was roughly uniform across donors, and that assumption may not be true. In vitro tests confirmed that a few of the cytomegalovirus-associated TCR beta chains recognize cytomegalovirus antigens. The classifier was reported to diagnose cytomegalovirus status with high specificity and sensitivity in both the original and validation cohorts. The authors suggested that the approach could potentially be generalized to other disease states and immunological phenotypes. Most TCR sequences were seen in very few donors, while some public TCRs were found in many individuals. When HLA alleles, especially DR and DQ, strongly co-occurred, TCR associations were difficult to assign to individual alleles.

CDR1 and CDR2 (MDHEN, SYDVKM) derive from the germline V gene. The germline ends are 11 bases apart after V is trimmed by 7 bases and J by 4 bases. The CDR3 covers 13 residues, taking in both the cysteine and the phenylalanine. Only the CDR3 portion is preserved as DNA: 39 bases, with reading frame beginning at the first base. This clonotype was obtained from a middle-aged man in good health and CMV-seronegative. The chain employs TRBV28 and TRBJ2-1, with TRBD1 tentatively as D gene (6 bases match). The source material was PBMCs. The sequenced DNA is TGTGCCAGCACCCGGACAGTGTACAATGAGCAGTTCTTC. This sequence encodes CASTRTVYNEQFF.